This T cell receptor (beta chain) is drawn from a study of vaccination and CD4 T cells after COVID-19. Study information: Convalescent cases comprised fewer than ten mild and one severe, all SARS-CoV-2 positive by nasal swab PCR.

Sequenced with the Oncomine TCR Beta short-read assay was DNA taken from cultured CD4+ T cells. TCRdb re-derived calls from the PCR reads in MiXCR, one entry per CDR3 protein. Of fewer than 20,000 distinct CDR3 sequences in the sample, over 45% are singletons; the top ten hold around 20%. The CDR3 contains 16 residues. From germline, CDR1 is DFQATT and CDR2 SNEGSKA (reference sequence). V lost 0 bases to trimming and J lost 6 bases, with 19 bases between them. Time point indicated: late sampling 161 to 241 days after vaccination in three convalescent patients. Documented treatment: approximately 10-day PBMC culture with coronavirus spike peptide pools or control peptides (ViraFEST assay). Of note for this clonotype: Its specificity is unknown.

The receptor's source is a human donor who had recovered from COVID-19. J is TRBJ2-3 and V is TRBV20-1; possibly TRBD1 or TRBD2 for D (5 bases each). Sequenced here: CD4+ T cells from blood, cultured in vitro, sampled about 7 months after SARS-CoV-2 vaccination. The CDR3: CSARDMGGGRIDTQYF. The CDR3 DNA follows: TGCAGTGCTAGAGACATGGGTGGGGGTCGAATCGATACGCAGTATTTT.